A selection of T cell receptor beta chains follows, all from one sample in a study of patients and donors after allogeneic stem cell transplantation. A single record per CDR3 protein comes from TCRdb applying MiXCR to the RT-PCR reads. The table shows 390,000 or so distinct CDR3 sequences, with 16% occurring only once. Specimen: blood, either unsorted or a sorted T cell fraction (not recorded which). Every receptor here comes from a human donor who was either an allogeneic HSCT recipient or a stem cell or donor lymphocyte infusion donor (not recorded which). It is not recorded whose cells these are; they may come from a transplant donor. Each CDR3 is given with its conserved first and last residue. A D gene is named only where the DNA matches it firmly. A clone size is listed for some rows: how often the clone was seen (once, few, many), or a class if it is expanded.

j_call v_call d_call clone_size cdr3_length cdr3_aa cdr3_nt
TRBJ1-1 TRBV4-3 TRBD1 few 15 CASSQDRGGPFEAFF TGCGCCAGCAGCCAAGACAGGGGGGGGCCCTTTGAAGCTTTCTTT
TRBJ1-6 TRBV6-5 - few 12 CASSYLRAPLHF TGTGCCAGCAGTTACCTCCGAGCACCCCTCCACTTT
TRBJ1-1 TRBV19 - - 14 CASSIGRANTEAFF TGTGCCAGTAGTATTGGCAGGGCGAACACTGAAGCTTTCTTT
TRBJ2-3 TRBV15 - many 17 CATSSGERSGDTDTQYF TGTGCCACCAGCAGTGGGGAGAGGTCGGGGGACACAGATACGCAGTATTTT
TRBJ1-5 TRBV6-1 - - 14 CASSRGQSNQPQHF TGTGCCAGCAGCCGAGGACAGAGCAATCAGCCCCAGCATTTT
TRBJ2-1 TRBV20-1 TRBD2 - 14 CSARSLAGGNEQFF TGCAGTGCTAGATCTCTAGCGGGAGGCAATGAGCAGTTCTTC
TRBJ2-5 TRBV6-1 TRBD1 many 15 CASSVDGTGLETQYF TGTGCCAGCAGTGTCGATGGGACAGGATTAGAGACCCAGTACTTC
TRBJ2-3 TRBV19 TRBD1 - 14 CASMNRGATDTQYF TGTGCCAGTATGAACAGGGGCGCGACAGATACGCAGTATTTT
TRBJ2-5 TRBV5-1 - few 15 CASSQGVAYQETQYF TGCGCCAGCAGCCAGGGCGTGGCGTACCAAGAGACCCAGTACTTC
TRBJ2-3 TRBV7-9 TRBD1 - 14 CASRRQGPLDTQYF TGTGCCAGCAGACGACAGGGCCCCCTAGATACGCAGTATTTT
TRBJ2-7 TRBV9 - - 14 CASSVGLGTYEQYF TGTGCCAGCAGCGTAGGGTTAGGGACCTACGAGCAGTACTTC
TRBJ1-3 TRBV6-2/TRBV6-3 - few 14 CASNVAGRGNTIYF TGTGCCAGCAACGTCGCGGGACGCGGAAACACCATATATTTT
TRBJ2-1 TRBV30 TRBD2 once 17 CAWTRGLAGGLSHEQFF TGTGCCTGGACTCGAGGACTAGCGGGAGGCCTCTCGCATGAGCAGTTCTTC
TRBJ2-7 TRBV2 - - 14 CASSVGTLTYEQYF TGTGCCAGCAGTGTCGGGACTCTGACCTACGAGCAGTACTTC
TRBJ2-5 TRBV15 - few 12 CATSRPVETQYF TGTGCCACCAGCAGGCCTGTAGAGACCCAGTACTTC
TRBJ2-4 TRBV12-3/TRBV12-4 - - 12 CASSPVGNIQYF TGTGCCAGCAGTCCGGTGGGCAACATTCAGTACTTC
TRBJ1-1 TRBV2 - - 11 CASRMWTEAFF TGTGCCAGCAGAATGTGGACTGAAGCTTTCTTT
TRBJ2-5 TRBV25-1 - - 13 CASSGVVQETQYF TGTGCCAGCAGTGGGGTGGTTCAAGAGACCCAGTACTTC
TRBJ1-1 TRBV6-6 TRBD1 - 13 CASRKTGKSEAFF TGTGCCAGCAGAAAGACAGGGAAGTCTGAAGCTTTCTTT
TRBJ2-7 TRBV10-3 - many 12 CAIRGGPYEQYF TGTGCCATCAGGGGAGGCCCCTACGAGCAGTACTTC
TRBJ1-5 TRBV3-1 - many 14 CASSQGFSNQPQHF TGTGCCAGCAGCCAGGGTTTTAGCAATCAGCCCCAGCATTTT
TRBJ2-2 TRBV12-3/TRBV12-4 - many 13 CASRRRVSGELFF TGTGCCAGCAGGAGGAGGGTATCGGGGGAGCTGTTTTTT
TRBJ2-7 TRBV15 TRBD2 few 17 CATSRDQRGGGSYEQYF TGTGCCACCAGCAGAGATCAGCGGGGCGGCGGCTCCTACGAGCAGTACTTC
TRBJ2-7 TRBV27 - few 14 CASIPRGPSYEQYF TGTGCCAGCATCCCCAGGGGACCTTCCTACGAGCAGTACTTC
TRBJ2-7 TRBV24-1 TRBD1 few 16 CATSDPRQGGASKQYF TGTGCCACCAGTGATCCAAGACAGGGGGGCGCTTCGAAGCAGTACTTC
TRBJ2-7 TRBV19 TRBD1 - 13 CASNRDRGYEQYF TGTGCCAGCAACCGGGACAGGGGTTACGAGCAGTACTTC
TRBJ1-2 TRBV27 - few 10 CATRSYGYTF TGTGCCACCCGAAGTTATGGCTACACCTTC
TRBJ2-7 TRBV6-5 - few 12 CASSYAGKEQYF TGTGCCAGCAGTTACGCGGGAAAGGAGCAGTACTTC
TRBJ2-2 TRBV7-2 - many 15 CASSFTGKNTGELFF TGTGCCAGCAGCTTTACGGGGAAGAACACCGGGGAGCTGTTTTTT
TRBJ1-4 TRBV3-1 - few 15 CASSRLGQLFEKLFF TGTGCCAGCAGCCGGTTAGGACAGTTATTCGAAAAACTGTTTTTT
TRBJ2-7 TRBV5-1 - - 12 CASSFGGSEQYF TGCGCCAGCAGCTTCGGGGGTAGCGAGCAGTACTTC
TRBJ1-5 TRBV19 - few 16 CASSIGGNRGNQPQHF TGTGCCAGTAGTATCGGCGGGAACAGGGGCAATCAGCCCCAGCATTTT
TRBJ1-2 TRBV16 TRBD1 few 14 CASSQSHYRGGYTF TGTGCCAGCAGCCAATCCCACTACAGGGGCGGCTACACCTTC
TRBJ1-1 TRBV20-1 TRBD1 - 16 CSARDAGGRIYTEAFF TGCAGTGCTAGAGATGCAGGGGGACGAATATACACTGAAGCTTTCTTT
TRBJ2-3 TRBV6-2/TRBV6-3 - - 13 CASTKDGTDTQYF TGTGCCAGCACCAAGGATGGCACAGATACGCAGTATTTT
TRBJ1-1 TRBV7-9 TRBD1 - 15 CASSYLGQGNTEAFF TGTGCCAGCAGCTACCTTGGACAGGGGAACACTGAAGCTTTCTTT